The rows below give T cell receptor beta chains drawn from one sample of a study of blood T cell repertoires in COVID-19. Generated by immunoSEQ multiplex PCR, the TCRdb table keeps only in-frame clones and is missing some. The data contain around 200,000 clones, 85% to 90% of them singletons. Sequenced: PBMCs or T cells enriched from blood (not recorded which). Every receptor here comes from a man younger than 45 who had recovered from COVID-19. Each CDR3 is given without its conserved first and last residue. Each record gives: CDR3 protein, V gene, clone size. Clone size is stated in some rows and not others, as once, few, many or a class when expanded.

ASSPPTGAGNTIY	TRBV13	once
ASSQGDRNMDEAF	TRBV14	-
ASSQRDRTDTQY	TRBV18	-
ATSRVRLAGNNEQF	TRBV15	-
ASSHRSDYGYT	TRBV3-1/TRBV3-2	-
ASSLVAGGEQETQY	TRBV7-8	-
ASTQRGAAQETQY	TRBV4-2	-
ASSQAVVSPLH	TRBV14	-
ASSSRQGPRYGYT	TRBV3-1/TRBV3-2	-
ASSRQGIGYT	TRBV12-3/TRBV12-4	-
ASSEALSFIGQPQH	TRBV6-1	-
ASSPGGGRAINEQF	TRBV28	-
ATKTGISEAF	TRBV27	-
ASSLRQGSDTQY	TRBV7-6	many
ASSQLSTDTQY	TRBV4-3	-
ASSETGGGETQY	TRBV5-4	-
ASSPTGYGQF	TRBV6-5	-
ASSLAQGLANYGYT	TRBV11-2	-
ASSFLSPGDPRGYGYT	TRBV5-6	-
AWSVLLNYGYT	TRBV30	-
ASSIGLAGVGGELF	TRBV19	once
ASSRPGQGTYEQY	TRBV7-2	-
ATHRGGLAHSGANVLT	TRBV11-3	-
STGGTYGYT	TRBV20-1	-
ASSSYGTRPTDTQY	TRBV7-2	-
ASSQDRQTGGTEAF	TRBV4-3	once
ASSRQGAEAF	TRBV6-2/TRBV6-3	-